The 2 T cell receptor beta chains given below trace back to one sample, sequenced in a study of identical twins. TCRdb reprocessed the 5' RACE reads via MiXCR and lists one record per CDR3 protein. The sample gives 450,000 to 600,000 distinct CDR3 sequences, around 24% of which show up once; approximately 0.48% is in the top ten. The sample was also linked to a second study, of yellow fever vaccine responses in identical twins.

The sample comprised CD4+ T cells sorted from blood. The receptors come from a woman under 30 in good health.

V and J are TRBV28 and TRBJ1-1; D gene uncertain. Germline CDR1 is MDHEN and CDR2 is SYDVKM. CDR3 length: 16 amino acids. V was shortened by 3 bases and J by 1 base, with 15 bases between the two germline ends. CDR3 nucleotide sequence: TGTGCCAGCAGTTTTAGGAATCGGAGATGGAACACTGAAGCTTTCTTT. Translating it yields CASSFRNRRWNTEAFF.

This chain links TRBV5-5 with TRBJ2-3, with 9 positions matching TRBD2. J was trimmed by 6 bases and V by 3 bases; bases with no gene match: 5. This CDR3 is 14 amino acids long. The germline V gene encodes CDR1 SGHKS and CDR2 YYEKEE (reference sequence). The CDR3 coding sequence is TGTGCCAGCAGCTCTAGCGGGGCGGGGGATACGCAGTATTTT. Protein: CASSSSGAGDTQYF.